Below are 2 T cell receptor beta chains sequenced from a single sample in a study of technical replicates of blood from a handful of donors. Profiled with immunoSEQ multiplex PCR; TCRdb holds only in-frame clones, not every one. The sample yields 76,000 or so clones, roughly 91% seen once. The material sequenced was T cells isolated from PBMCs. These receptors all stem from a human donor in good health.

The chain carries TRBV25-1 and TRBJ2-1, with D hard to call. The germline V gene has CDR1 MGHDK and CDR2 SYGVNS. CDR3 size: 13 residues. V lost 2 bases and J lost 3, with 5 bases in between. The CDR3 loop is CASSERVYNEQFF. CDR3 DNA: TGTGCCAGCAGTGAACGGGTCTACAATGAGCAGTTCTTC.

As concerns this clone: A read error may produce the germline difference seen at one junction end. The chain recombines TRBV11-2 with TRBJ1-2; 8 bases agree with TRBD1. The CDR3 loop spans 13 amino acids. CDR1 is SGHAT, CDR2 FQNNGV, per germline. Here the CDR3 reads CASSVDRGYGYTF. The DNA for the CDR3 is TGTGCCAGCAGCGTAGACAGGGGCTATGGCTACACCTTC.